This TCR beta chain was sequenced for a study of OX40 agonist ivuxolimab in advanced cancers. Study-wide context: Ivuxolimab was an agonistic, fully human IgG2 monoclonal antibody directed against OX40 (CD134), a costimulatory receptor. Intravenous ivuxolimab was administered to patients every 2 weeks at six dose levels: 0.01, 0.1, 0.3, 1.5, 3 and 10 mg/kg. Of the approximately 53 patients in dose escalation, about 20 had hepatocellular carcinoma, approximately 15 had melanoma, 9 had renal cell carcinoma and 9 had head and neck cancer. In the dose-escalation cohort, 82.7% of patients were male, and the mean age was roughly 60 years, with a range of roughly 20 to 85. Patients were allowed to have had prior anti-PD-1, anti-PD-L1 or anti-CTLA-4 therapy, and around 43% of the dose-escalation patients had been treated with checkpoint inhibitors. Partial responses were achieved by three dose-escalation patients, of whom one had hepatocellular carcinoma and two had cutaneous melanoma. Peripheral TCRbeta sequencing was intended to test whether TCR sequence diversity was altered and clonal T-cell expansion was caused by ivuxolimab. The paper covers the monotherapy dose-escalation part of the phase I ivuxolimab trial, which included N of about 51 patients. What the authors observed across the whole study: After ivuxolimab, expanded clones were on average more numerous among CD8+ T cells than among CD4+ T cells. Low levels of normalized T-cell clonal expansion were also shown by some nonresponding patients. The antigen specificity of the peripheral T cells that underwent clonal expansion was not determined. In the 0.1-3.0 mg/kg groups, partial responders had among the lowest normalized peripheral clonal expansion, particularly in CD8+ T cells. At doses from 0.1 to 3.0 mg/kg, clonal expansion was seen in both CD4+ and CD8+ blood T cells between baseline and week 6.

With regard to this clone: Which antigen it targets is not known. No base-level quality is on record; no much larger clone is a single base apart.

Genomic DNA was extracted from sorted cells for sequencing of the TCRbeta CDR3 region. TCRbeta CDR3 regions were sequenced using the immunoSEQ Assay. TCRdb limited this immuneACCESS table to in-frame rearrangements with V and J called. A share of clones is missing; checked studies link under half to unresolved V genes, and the rest is unexplained. This sample lists nearly 110,000 clones; about nine tenths were detected once. Approximately 0.48% of the sample lies in the top ten. Patients with a history of autoimmune disease or receiving systemic immunosuppression were excluded from the trial. Peripheral blood for TCR sequencing was drawn from every dose cohort at baseline, at cycle 4 day 1 and at cycle 7 day 1. Samples came from an open-label, multicenter, first-in-human phase I dose-escalation trial of ivuxolimab. The trial enrolled adults with locally advanced or metastatic head and neck squamous cell, hepatocellular, melanoma or renal cell carcinoma. CD4+ and CD8+ T cells were sorted separately from peripheral blood before TCR sequencing.

V loses 5 bases at its end and J loses 8 bases; junction bases beyond the gene matches: 17. Inclusive of the bounding cysteine and phenylalanine, the CDR3 is 17 residues long. CDR3 DNA only is kept here, 51 bases in frame from base 1. The germline V gene yields SGHTA for CDR1 and FQGNSA for CDR2. The sequenced sample was CD4+ or CD8+ T cells sorted from blood, obtained in a trial of the OX40 agonist ivuxolimab. The sequence was obtained from an adult with an advanced solid tumor such as melanoma, head and neck, liver or kidney cancer. The chain is encoded by TRBV7-2 joined to TRBJ2-7, and 11 junction bases match TRBD1. At the DNA level, the sequence is TGTGCCAGCAGCCCTCTACTGATCACCGGGACAGGGGGGAAGCAGTACTTC. Its coded protein is CASSPLLITGTGGKQYF.